These 9 T cell receptor beta chains share one sample of origin, sequenced in a study of cytomegalovirus exposure and HLA in healthy donors. Primers for the PCR totalled 60 Vbeta and 13 Jbeta. TCRdb's table, derived via immunoSEQ multiplex PCR, lists solely in-frame clones and lacks some. Here the sample spans approximately 190,000 clones, 83% being singletons. Input material: PBMCs. Receptors originate from a man between 35 and 55 years old in good health and CMV-seropositive.

V gene TRBV28 combines with J gene TRBJ2-7; TRBD1 might be the D (5 bases). Germline V lookup: CDR1 MDHEN, CDR2 SYDVKM. This CDR3 spans 14 amino acids. V shed 2 bases and J shed 9 bases, with 17 bases lying between them. The CDR3 bases are TGTGCCAGCAGTTTAACGGACATCTCCATCCGGCAGTACTTC. Protein sequence: CASSLTDISIRQYF.

The V and J genes are TRBV29-1 and TRBJ2-2; 7 positions match TRBD1. Germline CDR1 reads SQVTM; CDR2 reads ANQGSEA. V lost 6 bases and J lost 3; bases outside the gene matches: 10. This CDR3 spans 15 amino acids. As DNA, the CDR3 is TGCAGCGTATCTAAGACAGGGTCATACACCGGGGAGCTGTTTTTT. It yields the protein CSVSKTGSYTGELFF.

The chain couples TRBV30 to TRBJ2-7; weak D call: TRBD2 (5 bases). The CDR3 loop spans 13 amino acids. Germline V gene sequence: CDR1 GTSNPN, CDR2 SVGIG (reference sequence). V lost 3 bases and J lost 4, with 13 bases in between. CDR3 nucleotides: TGTGCCTGGAGCACGTACAGAGGGTACGAGCAGTACTTC. Its translation: CAWSTYRGYEQYF.

The rearrangement links TRBV6-6 to TRBJ1-3; D remains ambiguous. Trimming pared 5 bases from V and 12 bases from J, leaving 14 bases between. Germline CDR1 reads MNHNY; CDR2 reads SVGAGI (reference sequence). The CDR3 is 12 residues long. Here the CDR3 reads CASSTATGIIYF. In DNA form, the CDR3 reads TGTGCCAGCAGTACTGCGACCGGGATCATATATTTT.

The gene calls are TRBV18 and TRBJ2-1; TRBD2 aligns across 11 bases. This CDR3 comprises 18 residues. Germline-derived CDR1 and CDR2 are KGHSH and LQKENI. V shed 1 base and J 1 base; nucleotides not matched to a gene: 6. The CDR3 nucleotides read TGTGCCAGCTCACCACTAGCGGGAGGGTCAAGTTCCTACAATGAGCAGTTCTTC. It specifies CASSPLAGGSSSYNEQFF.

The V call is TRBV19, the J call TRBJ2-1; tentatively, D is TRBD2 (6 bases). The V gene's germline CDR1 is LNHDA and CDR2 SQIVND (reference sequence). This CDR3 spans 14 amino acids. V dropped 4 bases and J dropped 4 bases, with 11 bases sitting between them. The CDR3 coding sequence is TGTGCCAGTAGTACGGACTATCAGTACAATGAGCAGTTCTTC. It is translated as CASSTDYQYNEQFF.

This chain uses TRBV7-2 with TRBJ2-7, with D possibly matching TRBD1 (6 bases). Germline V gene sequence: CDR1 SGHTA, CDR2 FQGNSA. V was shortened by 2 bases and J by 2 bases, with 10 bases between the two germline ends. This CDR3 is 14 amino acids long. The CDR3 loop is CASSLPGHPYEQYF. The CDR3 DNA is TGTGCCAGCAGCTTACCGGGACACCCCTACGAGCAGTACTTC. The entire variable domain, with the rest obtained from reference TRBV7-2 and TRBJ2-7, is as follows: GAGVSQSPSNKVTEKGKDVELRCDPISGHTALYWYRQSLGQGLEFLIYFQGNSAPDKSGLPSDRFSAERTGGSVSTLTIQRTQQEDSAVYLCASSLPGHPYEQYFGPGTRLTVT.

This chain joins TRBV5-1 and TRBJ2-3; 11 bases fit TRBD2. CDR1 and CDR2 (germline): SGHRS, YFSETQ. V shed 5 bases, J shed 4 bases, and the junction held 6 bases outside the gene matches. The CDR3 has 15 residues. CDR3 loop: CASRKLAGEPDTQYF. CDR3 coding DNA: TGCGCCAGCAGGAAACTAGCGGGAGAGCCAGATACGCAGTATTTT. Full variable domain (missing parts from reference TRBV5-1 and TRBJ2-3): KAGVTQTPRYLIKTRGQQVTLSCSPISGHRSVSWYQQTPGQGLQFLFEYFSETQRNKGNFPGRFSGRQFSNSRSEMNVSTLELGDSALYLCASRKLAGEPDTQYFGPGTRLTVL.

This rearrangement joins TRBV28 to TRBJ1-2; D might be TRBD1 (6 bases). The CDR3 totals 12 residues. Germline values: CDR1 MDHEN, CDR2 SYDVKM. Trimming pared 8 bases from V and 5 bases from J, leaving 12 bases between. The CDR3 here is CASLGGQYGYTF. The CDR3 DNA sequence: TGTGCCAGCTTAGGAGGACAGTATGGCTACACCTTC.